These 24 T cell receptor beta chains were all obtained from the same sample, sequenced in a study of sequential checkpoint blockade in melanoma. Some clones are missing from TCRdb's copy, which holds only in-frame ones; the method was immunoSEQ multiplex PCR. The repertoire holds around 2,100 clones, with around 20% as singletons. Sample treatment: randomized to nivolumab then ipilimumab (arm A) or the reverse (arm B). The sample consisted of tumor tissue (inferred from file names), taken from a patient given nivolumab and ipilimumab in sequence. These receptors came from a human donor with melanoma.

This rearrangement joins TRBV9 to TRBJ2-1; 13 bases match TRBD2. This CDR3 is built from 15 residues. Looked up from germline, CDR1 is SGDLS and CDR2 is YYNGEE. V lost 3 bases, J lost 12 bases, and 9 bases stayed unmatched. The CDR3 sequence: CASSDGGLAGEGQFF. The CDR3 DNA reads TGTGCCAGCAGCGACGGCGGACTAGCGGGGGAGGGGCAGTTCTTC.

This clone came up a few times. The chain employs TRBV7-8 and TRBJ1-2; no reliable D call. Germline assignment: CDR1 SGHVS and CDR2 FQNEAQ. The CDR3 sequence is 13 residues long. V was cut by 0 bases and J by 6 bases, with 8 bases left in between. This CDR3 reads CASSLAGRDGYTF. The CDR3 nucleotides read TGTGCCAGCAGCTTAGCCGGCCGAGATGGCTACACCTTC.

This chain joins TRBV19 and TRBJ2-7; the D gene is possibly TRBD1 (6 bases). This CDR3 region has 16 residues. Looked up from germline, CDR1 is LNHDA and CDR2 is SQIVND (reference sequence). V lost 4 bases and J lost 2, with 18 bases in between. The CDR3 DNA follows: TGTGCCAGTAGTACCTGGACAGTTCTGGGTACCTACGAGCAGTACTTC. Its protein is CASSTWTVLGTYEQYF.

This clone was counted a few times. The V gene is TRBV14, the J gene TRBJ1-1; weak D call: TRBD1 (5 bases). The germline V gene encodes CDR1 SGHDN and CDR2 FVKESK. The CDR3 length is 14 residues. Trimming took off 1 base at V and 2 bases at J, with 8 bases between the two ends. DNA of the CDR3: TGTGCCAGCAGCCAAGGACAGCCAAACACTGAAGCTTTCTTT. Protein product: CASSQGQPNTEAFF.

The chain joins TRBV5-1 to TRBJ2-2, with D possibly being TRBD1 (5 bases). The CDR3 runs 18 residues. Germline loops: CDR1 SGHRS, CDR2 YFSETQ. V shed 0 bases and J shed 0 bases, with 15 bases lying between them. Written as DNA, the CDR3 is TGCGCCAGCAGCTTGGTGCCGACAGTCACCCCGAACACCGGGGAGCTGTTTTTT. Translation gives CASSLVPTVTPNTGELFF.

This clone is large in the sample. DNA for the CDR3: TGTGCCAGCACCCCTATGCGGGGGAACTATGGCTACACCTTC. The encoded protein is CASTPMRGNYGYTF. The chain uses TRBV11-3 and TRBJ1-2, with D tentatively TRBD1 (5 bases). Trimming shortened V by 7 bases and J by 2 bases, and 14 bases separated the two germline ends. Germline CDR1 reads SGHNT; CDR2 reads YENEEA. The CDR3 is 14 residues long.

This clone was recorded a few times. This chain uses TRBV11-3 with TRBJ2-3; a possible D gene is TRBD2 (6 bases). V dropped 3 bases and J dropped 0 bases, with 19 bases sitting between them. The CDR3 is 18 amino acids. The V gene's germline CDR1 is SGHNT and CDR2 YENEEA. In DNA, the CDR3 is TGTGCCAGCAGCTTGCTCGGGGTCCCGGCGGGGAGCACAGATACGCAGTATTTT. This encodes CASSLLGVPAGSTDTQYF. Combining the CDR3 with reference TRBV11-3 and TRBJ2-3 gives the whole variable domain EAGVVQSPRYKIIEKKQPVAFWCNPISGHNTLYWYLQNLGQGPELLIRYENEEAVDDSQLPKDRFSAERLKGVDSTLKIQPAELGDSAVYLCASSLLGVPAGSTDTQYFGPGTRLTVL.

The V and J genes are TRBV6-8 and TRBJ2-7, with D maybe TRBD2 (5 bases). The V and J ends lost 6 bases and 2 bases respectively, with 17 bases between them. Per germline, CDR1 MNHGY and CDR2 SAAAGT. The CDR3 contains 15 residues. CDR3 nucleotide sequence: TGTGCCAGCAGGGCGTTCGAGGGTGCGCCCTACGAGCAGTACTTC. Amino acids: CASRAFEGAPYEQYF.

This clone is labeled large (0.1 to 1%). V usage is TRBV30 and J usage is TRBJ2-5, with D perhaps assigned TRBD1 or TRBD2 (6 bases each). Trimming cost V 0 bases and J 5 bases, with 10 bases left between them. The germline gives CDR1 GTSNPN, CDR2 SVGIG (reference sequence). The CDR3 length is 13 residues. The CDR3, as DNA: TGTGCCTGGAGTGTAGGGGGGTGGGAGACCCAGTACTTC. Translation gives CAWSVGGWETQYF. Together with reference TRBV30 and TRBJ2-5, the CDR3 gives the full variable domain: SQTIHQWPATLVQPVGSPLSLECTVEGTSNPNLYWYRQAAGRGLQLLFYSVGIGQISSEVPQNLSASRPQDRQFILSSKKLLLSDSGFYLCAWSVGGWETQYFGPGTRLLVL.

The V and J genes are TRBV15 and TRBJ1-1; D gene uncertain. V gave up 0 bases and J gave up 5 bases, with 10 bases separating them. The CDR3 totals 14 residues. Germline V gives CDR1 LNHNV, CDR2 YYDKDF (reference sequence). The CDR3 DNA follows: TGTGCCACCAGCAGAGATAGGTTGGGTACTGAAGCTTTCTTT. Its translation is CATSRDRLGTEAFF.

The chain recombines TRBV28 with TRBJ2-1; D may correspond to TRBD1 or TRBD2 (6 bases each). CDR1 is MDHEN and CDR2 is SYDVKM in the germline V gene. Trimming stripped 1 base from V and 5 bases from J, with 15 bases between. This CDR3 contains 16 residues. CDR3 DNA: TGTGCCAGCAGTTTATATGGGGGCGGGGCCAACAATGAGCAGTTCTTC. Protein product: CASSLYGGGANNEQFF.

This clone appeared a single time. The rearrangement uses TRBV25-1 and TRBJ2-1; 9 bases are shared with TRBD1. Germline V gene sequence: CDR1 MGHDK, CDR2 SYGVNS. The CDR3 totals 16 residues. V was clipped by 3 bases and J by 1 base; unmatched bases: 4. CDR3 in DNA: TGTGCCAGCAGTGACACAGACAGGGGGTCCTACAATGAGCAGTTCTTC. Translation: CASSDTDRGSYNEQFF.

By sample share, this clone is medium-sized (0.01 to 0.1%). J is TRBJ2-2 and V is TRBV11-3; perhaps TRBD2 as D (6 bases). Trimming removed 0 bases from V and 7 bases from J, with 9 bases in between. This CDR3 contains 14 residues. Looked up from germline, CDR1 is SGHNT and CDR2 is YENEEA. The CDR3 is CASSLDAGSGELFF. CDR3 nucleotides: TGTGCCAGCAGCTTAGACGCCGGGAGCGGGGAGCTGTTTTTT. The full variable domain, rest sourced from reference TRBV11-3 and TRBJ2-2, is EAGVVQSPRYKIIEKKQPVAFWCNPISGHNTLYWYLQNLGQGPELLIRYENEEAVDDSQLPKDRFSAERLKGVDSTLKIQPAELGDSAVYLCASSLDAGSGELFFGEGSRLTVL.

This clone was counted only a few times. V usage is TRBV19 and J usage is TRBJ1-5, with a tentative D call TRBD1 (5 bases). CDR3 length equals 14 residues. In germline, CDR1 is LNHDA, CDR2 SQIVND (reference sequence). V lost 3 bases and J lost 5, with 11 bases in between. The CDR3 is CASSIRTPDQPQHF. The CDR3 DNA reads TGTGCCAGTAGTATCCGGACACCAGATCAGCCCCAGCATTTT.

By frequency in the sample, this clone is medium-sized. The genes are TRBV11-3 and TRBJ2-3, with 7 bases fitting TRBD1. Germline CDR1 SGHNT, CDR2 YENEEA. This CDR3 contains 14 residues. J lost 0 bases, V lost 8 bases, and 5 bases had no gene match. The CDR3 protein is CASLQGTSTDTQYF. The CDR3, as DNA: TGTGCCAGCCTACAGGGGACGAGCACAGATACGCAGTATTTT. Drawing the rest from reference TRBV11-3 and TRBJ2-3, the complete variable domain is EAGVVQSPRYKIIEKKQPVAFWCNPISGHNTLYWYLQNLGQGPELLIRYENEEAVDDSQLPKDRFSAERLKGVDSTLKIQPAELGDSAVYLCASLQGTSTDTQYFGPGTRLTVL.

This clone has a handful of counts. The chain is built from TRBV6-8 and TRBJ2-3, with D tentatively TRBD2 (7 bases). This CDR3 is 18 amino acids long. Germline lookup yields CDR1 MNHGY and CDR2 SAAAGT. V lost 0 bases and J lost 0, with 16 bases in between. In nucleotides, the CDR3 is TGTGCCAGCAGTTACTCGGGGGCACGAGCGGGAAGCACAGATACGCAGTATTTT. Amino acid sequence: CASSYSGARAGSTDTQYF.

This clone was observed a few times. The V gene is TRBV19, the J gene TRBJ1-5; no firm D call. The V end was cut by 3 bases, the J end by 7 bases, with 19 bases between. CDR1 and CDR2 from the germline V gene are LNHDA and SQIVND (reference sequence). CDR3 size: 16 residues. CDR3 loop: CASSIGAGRVGQPQHF. The CDR3 DNA follows: TGTGCCAGTAGTATTGGTGCTGGGCGGGTAGGCCAGCCCCAGCATTTT.

This clone was recorded many times. The V and J genes are TRBV11-3 and TRBJ2-7; D unclear. This CDR3 contains 17 residues. Germline V CDR1 and CDR2: SGHNT, YENEEA. The V and J ends lost 3 bases and 5 bases respectively, with 23 bases between them. The CDR3 nucleotides are TGTGCCAGCAGCTTGTCGGCTGGTTCCCCTCGGCAAAACGAGCAGTACTTC. This translates into CASSLSAGSPRQNEQYF.

This clone has only a few counts. The chain couples TRBV11-3 to TRBJ2-1; the match to TRBD2 covers 9 bases. Per the germline V gene, CDR1 is SGHNT and CDR2 is YENEEA. Trimming removed 5 bases from V and 8 bases from J; junction bases left unmatched: 16. This CDR3 has 17 amino acids. CDR3 bases: TGTGCCAGCAGCCCGACTCTACTAGCGGGCCGAGCGGATGAGCAGTTCTTC. This sequence encodes CASSPTLLAGRADEQFF.

This clone showed up just a few times. V gene TRBV6-8 combines with J gene TRBJ1-5; possibly TRBD1 for D (5 bases). The V end lost 6 bases, the J end lost 4 bases, and 10 bases lay between the germline ends. CDR3 length: 13 residues. CDR1 MNHGY and CDR2 SAAAGT come from the germline V gene. CDR3 region: CASRGRGNQPQHF. CDR3 DNA sequence: TGTGCCAGCAGGGGAAGGGGTAATCAGCCCCAGCATTTT.

V gene TRBV29-1 combines with J gene TRBJ2-3, with D perhaps assigned TRBD1 or TRBD2 (5 bases each). Trimming stripped 2 bases from V and 2 bases from J, with 14 bases between. The CDR3 has 15 residues. The V gene's germline CDR1 is SQVTM and CDR2 ANQGSEA. CDR3 nucleotides: TGCAGCGTTGAATTTCTGCAGGGAGCCACAGATACGCAGTATTTT. Amino acid sequence: CSVEFLQGATDTQYF.

This clone showed up just a few times. The chain is built from TRBV6-8 and TRBJ1-5; 11 nucleotides line up with TRBD1. J was trimmed by 3 bases and V by 6 bases; bases with no gene match: 7. The germline V gene encodes CDR1 MNHGY and CDR2 SAAAGT. The CDR3 is made up of 16 amino acids. DNA for the CDR3: TGTGCCAGCAGGAGAACGGGACAGGGGGACAATCAGCCCCAGCATTTT. Residues: CASRRTGQGDNQPQHF.

This clone is medium-sized (0.01 to 0.1%) by share. CDR3 nucleotide sequence: TGTGCCAGCAGTCGGAACAGGGGGCGAGGTGATGAAGCTTTCTTT. It codes for CASSRNRGRGDEAFF. This chain links TRBV6-8 with TRBJ1-1; 9 bases line up with TRBD1. The V gene end was trimmed by 5 bases and the J gene end by 7 bases; junction bases not matched to a gene: 11. CDR1 is MNHGY and CDR2 is SAAAGT in the germline V gene. The CDR3 has 15 amino acids.

By sample fraction, this clone is medium-sized. The chain joins TRBV6-8 to TRBJ1-2; D possibly corresponds to TRBD1 (5 bases). V lost 4 bases, J lost 0 bases, and 12 bases lay in between. CDR1 and CDR2 from the germline V gene are MNHGY and SAAAGT. CDR3 length equals 15 residues. The DNA for the CDR3 is TGTGCCAGCAGTTCTGGGGGGACGGCTAACTATGGCTACACCTTC. It is translated as CASSSGGTANYGYTF.